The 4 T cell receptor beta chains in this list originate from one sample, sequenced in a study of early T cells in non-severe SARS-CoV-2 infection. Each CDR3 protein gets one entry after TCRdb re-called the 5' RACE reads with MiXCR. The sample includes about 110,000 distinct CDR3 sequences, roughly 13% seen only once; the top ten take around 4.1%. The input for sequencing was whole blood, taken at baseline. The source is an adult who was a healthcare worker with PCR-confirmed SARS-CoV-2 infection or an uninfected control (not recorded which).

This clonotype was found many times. The CDR3 is CASSEQGDYGYTF. The CDR3 DNA is TGTGCCAGCAGTGAACAGGGAGACTATGGCTACACCTTC. The V call is TRBV6-1, the J call TRBJ1-2; D perhaps matches TRBD1 (5 bases). The germline V gene has CDR1 MNHNS and CDR2 SASEGT. V was pared by 2 bases and J by 3 bases, with 7 bases between. This CDR3 has 13 amino acids.

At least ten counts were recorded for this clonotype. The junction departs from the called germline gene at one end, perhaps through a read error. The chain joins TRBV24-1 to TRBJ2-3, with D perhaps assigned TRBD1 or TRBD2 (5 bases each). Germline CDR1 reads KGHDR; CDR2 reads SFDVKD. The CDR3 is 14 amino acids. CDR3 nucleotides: TGTGCCACCAGTGATTCCGGGACCACAAATACGCAGTATTTT. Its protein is CATSDSGTTNTQYF.

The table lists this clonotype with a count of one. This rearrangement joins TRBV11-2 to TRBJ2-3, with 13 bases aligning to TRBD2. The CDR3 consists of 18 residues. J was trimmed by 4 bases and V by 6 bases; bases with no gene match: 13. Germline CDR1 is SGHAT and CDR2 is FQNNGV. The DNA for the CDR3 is TGTGCCAGCAGTATGGGCTTGACTAGCGGGGGGATGTCAGATACGCAGTATTTT. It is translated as CASSMGLTSGGMSDTQYF.

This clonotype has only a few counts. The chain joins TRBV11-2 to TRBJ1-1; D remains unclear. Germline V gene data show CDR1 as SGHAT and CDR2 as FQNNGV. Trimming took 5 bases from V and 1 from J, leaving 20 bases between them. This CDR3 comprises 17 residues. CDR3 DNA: TGTGCCAGCAGCCGGTCACCCCCCCGGCAGGAGAACACTGAAGCTTTCTTT. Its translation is CASSRSPPRQENTEAFF.